The 32 T cell receptor beta chains given below trace back to one sample, sequenced in a study of identical twins. TCRdb independently ran MiXCR on the 5' RACE reads; one entry per CDR3 protein. The data show about 200,000 distinct CDR3 sequences, less than 20% seen once. The same data also went into a second study, on T cells expressing NK-cell markers.

Sequenced sample: CD8+ T cells sorted from blood. These receptors all come from a young woman in good health.

J is TRBJ1-1 and V is TRBV7-2; 9 bases agree with TRBD1. The CDR3 contains 15 residues. The V gene's germline CDR1 is SGHTA and CDR2 FQGNSA. V was clipped by 6 bases and J by 1 base; unmatched bases: 6. The chain's CDR3 is CASSRPQGANTEAFF. In DNA, the CDR3 is TGTGCCAGCAGTCGACCACAGGGGGCGAACACTGAAGCTTTCTTT.

The V gene is TRBV7-9, the J gene TRBJ1-1, with 7 bases fitting TRBD1. CDR1 and CDR2 from the germline V gene are SEHNR and FQNEAQ (reference sequence). The CDR3 contains 14 residues. Losses at the gene ends were 7 bases for V and 6 bases for J; bases not matched to a gene: 11. Here the CDR3 reads CASTKRQGEAEAFF. The CDR3 DNA sequence: TGTGCCAGCACAAAGAGACAGGGCGAGGCTGAAGCTTTCTTT.

The V and J genes are TRBV5-6 and TRBJ2-3; the D call may be TRBD1 or TRBD2 (5 bases each). The germline V gene encodes CDR1 SGHDT and CDR2 YYEEEE. Deletions cut 2 bases from V and 4 bases from J, with 17 bases between. The CDR3 spans 16 residues. The CDR3 sequence is CASSFISHGGPDTQYF. Here the CDR3 DNA reads TGTGCCAGCAGCTTTATTTCACATGGGGGACCAGATACGCAGTATTTT.

The V call is TRBV12-3 or TRBV12-4, the J call TRBJ1-1; tentative D call: TRBD1 (5 bases). The germline V and J ends were trimmed by 6 bases and 4 bases, with 15 bases remaining between them. CDR3 length: 14 amino acids. The CDR3 DNA follows: TGTGCCAGCAGCCAAGGGACCGGATTCACTGAAGCTTTCTTT. It encodes CASSQGTGFTEAFF.

This clonotype was observed a few times. The genes are TRBV20-1 and TRBJ2-7; no firm D call. The V and J ends lost 6 bases and 6 bases respectively, with 12 bases between them. This CDR3 is built from 11 residues. Germline CDR1 is DFQATT and CDR2 is SNEGSKA (reference sequence). DNA for the CDR3: TGCAGTGCCTTGGTGTATGGCGAGCAGTACTTC. This gives the protein CSALVYGEQYF.

The table lists this clonotype with a count of one. This sequence joins TRBV4-1 and TRBJ2-7, with a tentative D call TRBD2 (5 bases). This CDR3 is 16 amino acids long. Germline values: CDR1 MGHRA, CDR2 YSYEKL. V shed 1 base and J shed 3 bases, with 16 bases lying between them. The CDR3 nucleotides read TGCGCCAGCAGCCAAGTAACTAGTACGGTTGACTACGAGCAGTACTTC. Residues: CASSQVTSTVDYEQYF.

V usage is TRBV29-1 and J usage is TRBJ2-3; D gene uncertain. The germline CDR1 and CDR2 sequences are SQVTM and ANQGSEA. Trimming took 0 bases from V and 4 from J, leaving 5 bases between them. The CDR3 spans 12 residues. The CDR3 loop reads CSVEDRADTQYF. DNA for the CDR3: TGCAGCGTTGAAGACCGGGCAGATACGCAGTATTTT.

This sequence joins TRBV6-5 and TRBJ1-5; D is unresolved. This CDR3 has 14 amino acids. Germline CDR1 MNHEY, CDR2 SVGAGI. Between the trimmed V and J ends, which lost 2 bases and 5 bases, there was a span of 10 bases. For the CDR3, the DNA is TGTGCCAGCAGTTACGTGGCAGCAGATCAGCCCCAGCATTTT. This gives the protein CASSYVAADQPQHF.

A few counts support this clonotype. The chain uses TRBV6-1 and TRBJ2-5; no clear D gene. The V gene's germline CDR1 is MNHNS and CDR2 SASEGT. There are 11 residues in the CDR3. Trimming took 3 bases from V and 7 from J, leaving 6 bases between them. This CDR3 reads CASSDVGTQYF. CDR3 bases: TGTGCCAGCAGTGACGTGGGGACCCAGTACTTC.

This clonotype showed up just a few times. The chain links TRBV6-6 to TRBJ2-1, with 7 nucleotides matching TRBD1. CDR1 and CDR2 from the germline V gene are MNHNY and SVGAGI (reference sequence). V trimming: 4 bases; J trimming: 6 bases; junction bases outside the gene matches: 3. The CDR3 sequence is 13 residues long. The CDR3 region is CASSSGQLNEQFF. DNA of the CDR3: TGTGCCAGCAGTTCGGGACAGCTCAATGAGCAGTTCTTC.

This sequence joins TRBV20-1 and TRBJ2-3; TRBD1 is a possible D gene (5 bases). CDR1 and CDR2 from the germline V gene are DFQATT and SNEGSKA (reference sequence). The CDR3 runs 14 residues. V lost 6 bases and J 2 bases, leaving 15 bases between the germline ends. The CDR3 here is CSAAYDSVTDTQYF. DNA for the CDR3: TGCAGTGCCGCTTACGACAGCGTCACAGATACGCAGTATTTT.

The table lists this clonotype with a few counts. The chain couples TRBV5-1 to TRBJ2-7; maybe TRBD1 (5 bases). Trimming shortened V by 4 bases and J by 1 base, and 15 bases separated the two germline ends. The CDR3 length is 15 residues. Per the germline V gene, CDR1 is SGHRS and CDR2 is YFSETQ. The DNA for the CDR3 is TGCGCCAGCAGCGGGGCAGGGCCTCTTTCCTACGAGCAGTACTTC. Translation: CASSGAGPLSYEQYF. The whole variable domain, filled in from reference TRBV5-1 and TRBJ2-7, reads KAGVTQTPRYLIKTRGQQVTLSCSPISGHRSVSWYQQTPGQGLQFLFEYFSETQRNKGNFPGRFSGRQFSNSRSEMNVSTLELGDSALYLCASSGAGPLSYEQYFGPGTRLTVT.

This clonotype was counted between two and nine times. V is TRBV5-6 and J is TRBJ1-5; 9 positions agree with TRBD1. V shed 2 bases and J 6 bases; nucleotides not matched to a gene: 6. The CDR3 length is 15 residues. Germline V gene data show CDR1 as SGHDT and CDR2 as YYEEEE. CDR3 sequence (DNA): TGTGCCAGCAGCTTCGGGACAGGGTCGGGTCAGCCCCAGCATTTT. Encoded protein: CASSFGTGSGQPQHF.

The CDR3 loop reads CASRPARVGALNTEAFF. CDR3 in DNA: TGTGCCAGCAGACCCGCGCGGGTGGGGGCCTTAAACACTGAAGCTTTCTTT. The chain couples TRBV7-9 to TRBJ1-1, with D tentatively TRBD1 (6 bases). CDR3 length: 17 amino acids. In germline, CDR1 is SEHNR, CDR2 FQNEAQ (reference sequence). The ends were cut back, 6 bases at V and 2 bases at J, with 22 bases in the middle.

This clonotype appeared many times. The chain carries TRBV11-2 and TRBJ2-2, with TRBD2 identical over 11 bases. Trimming took 5 bases from V and 5 from J; bases not matched to a gene: 1. The CDR3 is 14 residues long. The V gene's germline CDR1 is SGHAT and CDR2 FQNNGV. CDR3 protein: CASSRLAGTGELFF. In nucleotides, the CDR3 is TGTGCCAGCAGCCGACTAGCGGGAACCGGGGAGCTGTTTTTT. Using reference TRBV11-2 and TRBJ2-2 for the parts outside the CDR3, the full variable domain is EAGVAQSPRYKIIEKRQSVAFWCNPISGHATLYWYQQILGQGPKLLIQFQNNGVVDDSQLPKDRFSAERLKGVDSTLKIQPAKLEDSAVYLCASSRLAGTGELFFGEGSRLTVL.

This clonotype was detected a few times. CDR3 coding DNA: TGTGCCAGCAGCCAACAGTATCTCAATGAGCAGTTCTTC. Its protein product is CASSQQYLNEQFF. This chain uses TRBV14 with TRBJ2-1; D uncertain. This CDR3 has 13 amino acids. Germline assignment: CDR1 SGHDN and CDR2 FVKESK. V lost 2 bases and J lost 6, with 8 bases in between.

V gene TRBV27 combines with J gene TRBJ2-2; the D gene is possibly TRBD2 (5 bases). Deletions cut 7 bases from V and 2 bases from J, with 23 bases between. The CDR3 has 18 residues. Germline CDR1 reads MNHEY; CDR2 reads SMNVEV (reference sequence). CDR3 sequence (DNA): TGTGCCAGCACCCCACAGCCAGCGAAGACTATCAACACCGGGGAGCTGTTTTTT. Translating it yields CASTPQPAKTINTGELFF.

This rearrangement joins TRBV10-3 to TRBJ1-5; D is uncertain. This CDR3 is 12 amino acids long. CDR1 ENHRY and CDR2 SYGVKD come from the germline V gene. V shed 0 bases and J shed 7 bases, with 4 bases lying between them. Here the CDR3 reads CAISESWQPQHF. The CDR3 nucleotides are TGTGCCATCAGTGAGTCGTGGCAGCCCCAGCATTTT.

V and J are TRBV27 and TRBJ2-1, with 8 bases identical to TRBD2. This CDR3 spans 19 amino acids. Germline-derived CDR1 and CDR2 are MNHEY and SMNVEV (reference sequence). The ends lost 6 bases at V and 2 bases at J; junction bases unmatched: 18. CDR3 in DNA: TGTGCCAGCAGCAATAGGGGAGCCGGCACTAGCGGTACCTACAATGAGCAGTTCTTC. Translation gives CASSNRGAGTSGTYNEQFF.

This clonotype was counted only a few times. The chain joins TRBV9 to TRBJ2-1; a possible D gene is TRBD1 (6 bases). Germline loops: CDR1 SGDLS, CDR2 YYNGEE. V was pared by 2 bases and J by 0 bases, with 9 bases between. The CDR3 spans 15 residues. CDR3 sequence (DNA): TGTGCCAGCAGCGTTGGGGACACCTCCTACAATGAGCAGTTCTTC. It codes for CASSVGDTSYNEQFF. Full variable domain (outside the CDR3, taken from reference TRBV9 and TRBJ2-1): DSGVTQTPKHLITATGQRVTLRCSPRSGDLSVYWYQQSLDQGLQFLIQYYNGEERAKGNILERFSAQQFPDLHSELNLSSLELGDSALYFCASSVGDTSYNEQFFGPGTRLTVL.

This clonotype was picked up many times. The gene calls are TRBV29-1 and TRBJ2-3; unclear D gene. With 0 bases removed from V and 1 base from J, the gap between germline ends came to 5 bases. Germline V gene sequence: CDR1 SQVTM, CDR2 ANQGSEA. The CDR3 extends over 13 amino acids. The chain's CDR3 is CSVEDQGTDTQYF. The CDR3 DNA follows: TGCAGCGTTGAAGATCAAGGCACAGATACGCAGTATTTT.

This chain links TRBV7-3 with TRBJ2-1, with 8 bases that match TRBD1. With 4 bases clipped from V and 7 bases from J, the junction kept 9 bases outside the gene matches. There are 15 residues in the CDR3. Germline V gene sequence: CDR1 SGHTA, CDR2 FQGTGA. The CDR3 loop reads CASSSRAGGANEQFF. CDR3 DNA sequence: TGTGCCAGCAGCTCCCGAGCAGGGGGCGCAAATGAGCAGTTCTTC.

The chain has TRBV20-1 and TRBJ2-1; no firm D call. Trimming left V 7 bases short and J 6 bases short, with 4 bases between. CDR1 is DFQATT and CDR2 is SNEGSKA in the germline V gene (reference sequence). This CDR3 comprises 9 residues. The CDR3 is CSVGNEQFF. Here the CDR3 DNA reads TGCAGTGTAGGCAATGAGCAGTTCTTC.

The table lists this clonotype with a few counts. J is TRBJ1-1 and V is TRBV5-1, with 9 bases fitting TRBD1. The CDR3 length is 15 residues. The germline gives CDR1 SGHRS, CDR2 YFSETQ. The J segment lost 2 bases and the V segment lost 4 bases, leaving 6 bases of the junction unmatched. The CDR3 coding sequence is TGCGCCAGCAGCGAGGGACAGGGCTTAAACACTGAAGCTTTCTTT. It translates to CASSEGQGLNTEAFF.

This clonotype was seen a handful of times. This chain uses TRBV6-5 with TRBJ1-2; D gene unclear. This CDR3 comprises 13 residues. Trimming left V 0 bases short and J 4 bases short, with 6 bases between. Germline CDR1 reads MNHEY; CDR2 reads SVGAGI. The CDR3 spells CASSYSPSYGYTF. In DNA, the CDR3 is TGTGCCAGCAGTTACTCGCCCAGCTATGGCTACACCTTC.

This clonotype was counted a few times. J is TRBJ1-2 and V is TRBV12-3 or TRBV12-4, with 7 bases aligning to TRBD1. V gave up 1 base and J gave up 4 bases; unmatched junction bases: 9. There are 16 residues in the CDR3. The CDR3: CASSLVGTDSSYGYTF. The CDR3 DNA sequence: TGTGCCAGCAGTTTAGTCGGGACAGACTCATCCTATGGCTACACCTTC.

The V gene is TRBV9, the J gene TRBJ2-3; 10 bases are a match to TRBD2. This CDR3 spans 18 amino acids. Germline-derived CDR1 and CDR2 are SGDLS and YYNGEE. V lost 0 bases to trimming and J lost 0 bases; unmatched junction nucleotides: 7. The CDR3 DNA is TGTGCCAGCAGCGTAGCTAGCGGGGGCCCCATGAGCACAGATACGCAGTATTTT. Translating it yields CASSVASGGPMSTDTQYF.

This clonotype has more than one count but fewer than ten. This chain uses TRBV5-1 with TRBJ2-3; 10 positions agree with TRBD1. J lost 6 bases, V lost 3 bases, and 4 bases had no gene match. The germline CDR1 and CDR2 sequences are SGHRS and YFSETQ. The CDR3 loop spans 14 amino acids. The CDR3 spells CASSSGTGDDTQYF. CDR3 nucleotides: TGCGCCAGCAGCTCCGGGACAGGGGACGATACGCAGTATTTT.

V usage is TRBV27 and J usage is TRBJ1-2; TRBD1 agrees at 12 bases. The germline V gene encodes CDR1 MNHEY and CDR2 SMNVEV (reference sequence). The CDR3 loop spans 17 amino acids. The ends lost 6 bases at V and 3 bases at J; junction bases unmatched: 11. Here the CDR3 reads CASRSTGGQGAHYGYTF. The CDR3 DNA follows: TGTGCCAGCAGGTCAACGGGGGGACAGGGGGCTCACTATGGCTACACCTTC.

The gene calls are TRBV6-1 and TRBJ1-2, with D possibly matching TRBD1 (6 bases). This CDR3 region has 14 residues. Germline V gene data show CDR1 as MNHNS and CDR2 as SASEGT. V was shortened by 4 bases and J by 8 bases, with 17 bases between the two germline ends. CDR3 loop: CASSATGSIGGYTF. Here the CDR3 DNA reads TGTGCCAGCAGTGCCACAGGGTCCATTGGAGGCTACACCTTC.

The rearrangement uses TRBV20-1 and TRBJ1-1; the match to TRBD1 covers 9 bases. Trimming at V came to 5 bases and at J to 4 bases, leaving 2 bases not matched to a gene. Germline V gene sequence: CDR1 DFQATT, CDR2 SNEGSKA (reference sequence). This CDR3 has 12 amino acids. The CDR3 sequence: CSARTGATEAFF. The CDR3 coding sequence is TGCAGTGCTCGGACAGGGGCCACTGAAGCTTTCTTT.

This chain connects TRBV7-9 to TRBJ1-6; D not certain. The CDR3 has 15 residues. Germline CDR1 SEHNR, CDR2 FQNEAQ (reference sequence). Trimming stripped 1 base from V and 7 bases from J, with 11 bases between. The CDR3 loop reads CASSLDRPVNSPLHF. The CDR3 DNA sequence: TGTGCCAGCAGCTTAGATAGACCGGTGAATTCACCCCTCCACTTT. The variable domain in full, with the rest retrieved from reference TRBV7-9 and TRBJ1-6, is DTGVSQNPRHKITKRGQNVTFRCDPISEHNRLYWYRQTLGQGPEFLTYFQNEAQLEKSRLLSDRFSAERPKGSFSTLEIQRTEQGDSAMYLCASSLDRPVNSPLHFGNGTRLTVT.